The rows below give T cell receptor beta chains drawn from one sample of a study of blood T cell repertoires in COVID-19. The assay was immunoSEQ multiplex PCR, and TCRdb's table has in-frame clones only and misses some. Of fewer than 450,000 clones listed, 88% are singletons. Sequenced input: PBMCs or T cells enriched from blood (not recorded which). These receptor sequences come from a woman aged 35 to 49 with acute COVID-19. Each CDR3 is given with its conserved first and last residue. Each record gives: clone size, D gene, J gene, V gene, CDR3 length, CDR3 protein, CDR3 DNA. The D gene is left open where the match is weak. A row's size may be missing; if present it is once, few, many or a size class.

>NA|TRBD1|TRBJ1-2|TRBV9|16
CASSVGGTGAGYGYTF
TGTGCCAGCAGCGTAGGGGGGACAGGGGCCGGCTATGGCTACACCTTC
>NA|NA|TRBJ1-3|TRBV12-3/TRBV12-4|13
CASFGVPGNTIYF
TGTGCCAGCTTCGGGGTTCCGGGAAACACCATATATTTT
>NA|TRBD2|TRBJ2-1|TRBV25-1|16
CASSDRGLVSYNEQFF
TGTGCCAGCAGTGATAGAGGACTAGTATCCTACAATGAGCAGTTCTTC
>NA|TRBD1|TRBJ2-2|TRBV10-3|16
CAISRTGGPNTGELFF
TGTGCCATCAGCCGGACAGGCGGCCCGAACACCGGGGAGCTGTTTTTT
>NA|TRBD1|TRBJ2-2|TRBV29-1|15
CSAEPGTGGTGELFF
TGCAGCGCTGAACCCGGGACAGGGGGCACCGGGGAGCTGTTTTTT
>NA|TRBD2|TRBJ2-5|TRBV27|18
CASSWGSGGGKWGETQYF
TGTGCCAGCAGTTGGGGCTCCGGGGGGGGGAAATGGGGAGAGACCCAGTACTTC
>once|TRBD1|TRBJ1-2|TRBV5-1|12
CASGKGARGYTF
TGCGCCAGCGGGAAGGGGGCGAGGGGCTACACCTTC
>NA|TRBD1|TRBJ1-5|TRBV18|17
CASSPGQGAQSNQPQHF
TGTGCCAGCTCACCGGGACAGGGGGCGCAGAGCAATCAGCCCCAGCATTTT
>NA|TRBD2|TRBJ2-5|TRBV6-6|14
CASRTAGGQETQYF
TGTGCCAGCAGAACAGCGGGGGGGCAAGAGACCCAGTACTTC
>NA|TRBD1|TRBJ1-2|TRBV5-4|16
CASSLAPGQVSYGYTF
TGTGCCAGCAGCTTGGCCCCGGGACAGGTTTCCTATGGCTACACCTTC
>NA|TRBD2|TRBJ2-2|TRBV9|14
CATGGDHSTGELFF
TGTGCCACCGGGGGGGACCATAGCACCGGGGAGCTGTTTTTT
>NA|TRBD2|TRBJ2-5|TRBV6-5|15
CASSTPGRPGETQYF
TGTGCCAGCAGTACCCCCGGGAGGCCGGGGGAGACCCAGTACTTC
>NA|NA|TRBJ2-7|TRBV9|15
CASSVEPGLSYEQYF
TGTGCCAGCAGCGTTGAACCGGGACTGTCCTACGAGCAGTACTTC
>once|NA|TRBJ1-2|TRBV7-8|15
CASSLLGTSNYGYTF
TGTGCCAGCAGCCTTCTAGGGACTTCTAACTATGGCTACACCTTC
>NA|NA|TRBJ1-1|TRBV5-6|13
CASSLGQPAEAFF
TGTGCCAGCAGCTTGGGACAGCCCGCAGAAGCTTTCTTT
>few|TRBD1|TRBJ1-1|TRBV2|15
CASSEMGQAGTEAFF
TGTGCCAGCAGTGAAATGGGACAGGCGGGGACTGAAGCTTTCTTT
>NA|TRBD1|TRBJ2-6|TRBV4-2|16
CASGDRTVSGANVLTF
TGTGCCAGCGGGGACAGAACAGTCTCTGGGGCCAACGTCCTGACTTTC
>NA|NA|TRBJ1-5|TRBV5-1|16
CASSPAGGVGYQPQHF
TGCGCCAGCAGCCCGGCGGGGGGAGTTGGGTATCAGCCCCAGCATTTT
>NA|NA|TRBJ1-6|TRBV12-3/TRBV12-4|13
CASTPTYNSPLHF
TGTGCCAGCACTCCTACCTATAATTCACCCCTCCACTTT
>NA|TRBD2|TRBJ2-3|TRBV3-1/TRBV3-2|16
CASSQEWRGGLNTQYF
TGTGCCAGCAGCCAAGAGTGGCGGGGGGGCCTAAATACGCAGTATTTT
>NA|NA|TRBJ1-1|TRBV4-1|16
CASSLTRGIRDTEAFF
TGCGCCAGCAGCCTGACTCGGGGGATACGAGACACTGAAGCTTTCTTT
>once|TRBD1|TRBJ2-2|TRBV5-4|14
CASGGQGHTGELFF
TGTGCCAGCGGCGGACAGGGGCACACCGGGGAGCTGTTTTTT
>NA|TRBD1|TRBJ1-2|TRBV5-6|17
CASSLTTGTGFLDGYTF
TGTGCCAGCAGCTTGACGACCGGGACAGGGTTTTTGGATGGCTACACCTTC
>NA|NA|TRBJ1-5|TRBV15|17
CATSRQGSSNSNQPQHF
TGTGCCACCAGCAGACAGGGATCATCTAATAGCAATCAGCCCCAGCATTTT
>few|TRBD1|TRBJ1-5|TRBV18|15
CASSPPDRGEQPQHF
TGTGCCAGCTCACCACCGGACAGGGGGGAACAGCCCCAGCATTTT
>NA|NA|TRBJ1-1|TRBV7-9|13
CASSTLPDTEAFF
TGTGCCAGCAGCACACTACCGGACACTGAAGCTTTCTTT
>NA|TRBD1|TRBJ1-2|TRBV19|13
CASGDSSVGGYTF
TGTGCCAGCGGGGACAGCTCTGTAGGTGGCTACACCTTC
>NA|NA|TRBJ1-1|TRBV30|13
CAWSRNRDTEAFF
TGTGCCTGGAGTCGCAACCGGGACACTGAAGCTTTCTTT
>NA|TRBD2|TRBJ2-3|TRBV5-1|15
CASSQLAGGTDTQYF
TGCGCCAGCAGCCAACTAGCGGGGGGTACAGATACGCAGTATTTT
>NA|NA|TRBJ2-5|TRBV7-9|15
CASSYSSGGAETQYF
TGTGCCAGCAGTTATAGCAGCGGAGGGGCAGAGACCCAGTACTTC
>NA|NA|TRBJ1-1|TRBV30|12
CAWSVLPGHPVF
TGTGCCTGGAGTGTACTACCCGGACACCCCGTCTTT
>few|TRBD1|TRBJ1-5|TRBV27|14
CASGPRDRWQPQHF
TGTGCCAGCGGCCCCCGGGACAGGTGGCAGCCCCAGCATTTT
>NA|TRBD2|TRBJ2-3|TRBV7-9|16
CASSPTRGGRTDTQYF
TGTGCCAGCAGCCCAACGCGGGGGGGAAGGACAGATACGCAGTATTTT
>NA|NA|TRBJ1-1|TRBV19|14
CASRVGAGNTEAFF
TGTGCCAGTAGGGTGGGGGCAGGAAACACTGAAGCTTTCTTT
>few|TRBD2|TRBJ2-5|TRBV5-1|16
CASRSGLAGDQETQYF
TGCGCCAGCAGATCTGGACTAGCGGGGGACCAAGAGACCCAGTACTTC
>NA|TRBD1|TRBJ1-4|TRBV6-5|15
CASSRGGTGMGKLFF
TGTGCCAGCAGCCGAGGTGGGACAGGGATGGGAAAACTGTTTTTT
>NA|TRBD2|TRBJ2-3|TRBV2|17
CASSESSSGGLTDTQYF
TGTGCCAGCAGTGAAAGTTCTAGCGGGGGACTCACAGATACGCAGTATTTT
>NA|TRBD1|TRBJ1-1|TRBV27|14
CASSPGQRNTEAFF
TGTGCCAGCAGCCCGGGACAGAGGAACACTGAAGCTTTCTTT
>NA|TRBD2|TRBJ2-3|TRBV29-1|13
CSVRGRATDTQYF
TGCAGCGTTAGAGGGAGGGCCACAGATACGCAGTATTTT
>NA|NA|TRBJ1-1|TRBV25-1|17
CASSPPDSHMRTGEAFF
TGTGCCAGCAGCCCACCCGACAGCCATATGCGAACGGGTGAAGCTTTCTTT
>NA|TRBD2|TRBJ2-1|TRBV9|19
CASSVDLGGGQSSYNEQFF
TGTGCCAGCAGCGTAGACTTGGGCGGGGGGCAGAGCTCCTACAATGAGCAGTTCTTC
>NA|NA|TRBJ1-5|TRBV5-1|15
CASPPGEWGNQPQHF
TGCGCCAGCCCACCGGGGGAGTGGGGCAATCAGCCCCAGCATTTT
>NA|NA|TRBJ1-1|TRBV19|13
CASSIHKNTEAFF
TGTGCCAGTAGTATCCACAAGAACACTGAAGCTTTCTTT
>NA|TRBD1|TRBJ1-3|TRBV2|15
CASSGWTGPGNTIYF
TGTGCCAGCTCGGGGTGGACAGGGCCTGGAAACACCATATATTTT
>NA|NA|TRBJ1-1|TRBV3-1/TRBV3-2|14
CASSQDQGSTEAFF
TGTGCCAGCAGCCAAGATCAGGGTAGCACTGAAGCTTTCTTT
>few|NA|TRBJ1-1|TRBV5-4|13
CASSSPQGPEAFF
TGTGCCAGCAGCTCTCCACAGGGTCCTGAAGCTTTCTTT
>NA|TRBD1|TRBJ1-1|TRBV7-9|14
CASSSTGVLTEAFF
TGTGCCAGCAGCTCGACAGGGGTTCTCACTGAAGCTTTCTTT
>NA|NA|TRBJ1-3|TRBV19|14
CASRTARSGNTIYF
TGTGCCAGCCGGACAGCCCGCTCTGGAAACACCATATATTTT
>once|NA|TRBJ2-2|TRBV15|16
CATSRRGQGGTGELFF
TGTGCCACCAGCAGACGAGGACAGGGAGGGACCGGGGAGCTGTTTTTT
>NA|TRBD1|TRBJ2-1|TRBV6-4|15
CASSTGQGLFNEQFF
TGTGCCAGCAGTACGGGACAGGGTTTGTTCAATGAGCAGTTCTTC
>once|NA|TRBJ1-1|TRBV12-3/TRBV12-4|13
CASSGHLNTEAFF
TGTGCCAGCAGTGGACACTTGAACACTGAAGCTTTCTTT
>NA|NA|TRBJ2-1|TRBV6-1|15
CASSEASTGRGEQFF
TGTGCCAGCAGTGAAGCCTCGACAGGGCGGGGCGAGCAGTTCTTC
>NA|NA|TRBJ1-2|TRBV12-3/TRBV12-4|12
CASSFSPLGYTF
TGTGCCAGCAGTTTTAGTCCTTTGGGCTACACCTTC
>NA|TRBD1|TRBJ2-6|TRBV5-1|17
CASSPGTAFSGANVLTF
TGCGCCAGCAGCCCGGGGACAGCCTTCTCTGGGGCCAACGTCCTGACTTTC
>few|TRBD1|TRBJ2-7|TRBV10-3|12
CAIGQVPYEQYF
TGTGCCATCGGACAGGTGCCTTACGAGCAGTACTTC